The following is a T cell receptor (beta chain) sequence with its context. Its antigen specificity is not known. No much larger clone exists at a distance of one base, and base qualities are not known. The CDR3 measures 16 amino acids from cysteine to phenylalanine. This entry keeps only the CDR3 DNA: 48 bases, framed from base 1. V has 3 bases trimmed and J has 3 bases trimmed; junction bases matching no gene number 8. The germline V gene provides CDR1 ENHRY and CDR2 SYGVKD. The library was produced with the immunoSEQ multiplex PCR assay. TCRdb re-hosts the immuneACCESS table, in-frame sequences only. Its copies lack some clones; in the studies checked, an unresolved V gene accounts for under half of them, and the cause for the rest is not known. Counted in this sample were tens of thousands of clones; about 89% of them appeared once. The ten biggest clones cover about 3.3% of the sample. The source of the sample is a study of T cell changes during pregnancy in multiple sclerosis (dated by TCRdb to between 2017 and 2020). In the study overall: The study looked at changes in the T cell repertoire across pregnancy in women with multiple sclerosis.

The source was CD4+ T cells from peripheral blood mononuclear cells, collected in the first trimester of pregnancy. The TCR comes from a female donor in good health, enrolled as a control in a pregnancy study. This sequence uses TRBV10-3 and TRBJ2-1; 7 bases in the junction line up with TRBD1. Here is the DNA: TGTGCCATCAGTGAACAGACAGGGCTTAACTACAATGAGCAGTTCTTC. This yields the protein CAISEQTGLNYNEQFF.